Following are 21 T cell receptor beta chains from one sample sequenced in a study of blood T cell repertoires in COVID-19. Sequencing was performed with immunoSEQ multiplex PCR; in TCRdb, only in-frame clones are kept and a portion is missing. Of 410,000 or so clones in the sample, 89% were seen once. Input material: peripheral blood. The receptors originated from a woman in her thirties or forties with COVID-19, enrolled during active disease.

The rearrangement links TRBV2 to TRBJ2-6, with a tentative D call TRBD1 (6 bases). Germline CDR1 reads SNHLY; CDR2 reads FYNNEI. The length of the CDR3 is 14 residues. V lost 8 bases to trimming and J lost 4 bases, with 12 bases between them. This chain's CDR3 is CASVAGAGANVLTF. CDR3 DNA: TGTGCCAGCGTTGCAGGGGCAGGGGCCAACGTCCTGACTTTC.

The V and J genes are TRBV3-1 (or the pseudogene TRBV3-2) and TRBJ2-2, with D possibly being TRBD2 (5 bases). The germline V gene has CDR1 LGHDT and CDR2 YNNKEL (reference sequence). The CDR3 runs to 14 residues. Trimming left V 0 bases short and J 8 bases short, with 10 bases between. The CDR3 sequence is CASSQDITRGELFF. CDR3 DNA: TGTGCCAGCAGCCAAGACATCACTAGGGGGGAGCTGTTTTTT.

This rearrangement joins TRBV7-3 to TRBJ1-1, with unresolved D. Germline-derived CDR1 and CDR2 are SGHTA and FQGTGA. V gave up 6 bases and J gave up 1 base, with 9 bases separating them. This CDR3 region has 13 residues. The CDR3 is CASSSQKNTEAFF. For the CDR3, the DNA is TGTGCCAGCAGTTCCCAGAAGAACACTGAAGCTTTCTTT.

This chain joins TRBV20-1 and TRBJ2-1, with TRBD2 matching 11 bases. CDR3 size: 14 residues. V shed 3 bases and J 6 bases; nucleotides not matched to a gene: 4. Germline values: CDR1 DFQATT, CDR2 SNEGSKA (reference sequence). In DNA, the CDR3 is TGCAGTGCTAGTTTAGCGGGAGGGCCCAATGAGCAGTTCTTC. Translation gives CSASLAGGPNEQFF.

J is TRBJ2-2 and V is TRBV7-2; 7 positions match TRBD2. Germline trimming cut 1 base from V and 13 bases from J; bases unmatched to any gene: 6. Per the germline V gene, CDR1 is SGHTA and CDR2 is FQGNSA. This CDR3 has 13 residues. In DNA, the CDR3 is TGTGCCAGCAGCTTAGTTCCGGGGGGTGGGCTGTTTTTT. Amino acid sequence: CASSLVPGGGLFF.

This clone has just one count. The genes are TRBV24-1 and TRBJ2-1, with 7 bases that match TRBD2. The V gene's germline CDR1 is KGHDR and CDR2 SFDVKD. This CDR3 has 14 residues. Trimming cost V 5 bases and J 0 bases; bases outside gene matches: 0. The CDR3 DNA sequence: TGTGCCACCAGTGGCGGGAGCTCCTACAATGAGCAGTTCTTC. As protein: CATSGGSSYNEQFF.

CDR3 residues: CASSGLADPVDEQFF. The CDR3 nucleotides are TGTGCCAGCAGTGGGCTAGCGGACCCCGTAGATGAGCAGTTCTTC. V and J are TRBV6-4 and TRBJ2-1, with 7 bases that match TRBD2. Losses at the gene ends were 4 bases for V and 8 bases for J; bases not matched to a gene: 11. This CDR3 comprises 15 residues. Germline loops: CDR1 MRHNA, CDR2 SNTAGT.

The V gene is TRBV4-3, the J gene TRBJ2-7, with 10 bases matching TRBD2. The CDR3 consists of 16 residues. The germline gives CDR1 LGHNA, CDR2 YSLEER. J gave up 7 bases and V 4 bases, and 13 bases lay outside the gene matches. The DNA for the CDR3 is TGCGCCAGCAGCCCGTCAGGGCTAGCGGGGGTGCGAGAGCAGTACTTC. Amino acids: CASSPSGLAGVREQYF.

This chain links TRBV5-1 with TRBJ1-4; no definite D call. Germline CDR1 is SGHRS and CDR2 is YFSETQ. Trimming stripped 2 bases from V and 0 bases from J, with 5 bases between. CDR3 size: 14 residues. In DNA, the CDR3 is TGCGCCAGCAGCTTCAGTACAACTAATGAAAAACTGTTTTTT. Its translation is CASSFSTTNEKLFF.

V and J are TRBV6-5 and TRBJ2-5, with D possibly TRBD2 on 6 matching bases. This CDR3 contains 15 residues. The V and J ends lost 6 bases and 4 bases respectively, with 18 bases between them. The germline CDR1 and CDR2 sequences are MNHEY and SVGAGI. DNA for the CDR3: TGTGCCAGCAGGACCGGCCTAGGGGAGGCAGAGACCCAGTACTTC. Protein sequence: CASRTGLGEAETQYF.

The CDR3 is CASSSGGLGAFF. Written as DNA, the CDR3 is TGTGCCAGCAGCTCGGGGGGTCTGGGGGCTTTCTTT. This chain joins TRBV7-6 and TRBJ1-1, with D tentatively TRBD1 (5 bases). V was trimmed by 4 bases and J by 11 bases, leaving 14 bases between them. Germline CDR1 is SGHVS and CDR2 is FNYEAQ. CDR3 size: 12 residues.

The chain joins TRBV18 to TRBJ1-3; D may be TRBD1 (5 bases). This CDR3 contains 15 residues. Trimming removed 2 bases from V and 0 bases from J, with 8 bases in between. The germline gives CDR1 KGHSH, CDR2 LQKENI. CDR3 in amino acids: CASSPGANSGNTIYF. The CDR3 DNA follows: TGTGCCAGCTCACCAGGGGCCAACTCTGGAAACACCATATATTTT.

This rearrangement joins TRBV27 to TRBJ2-3; D perhaps matches TRBD2 (6 bases). Deletions cut 5 bases from V and 4 bases from J, with 19 bases between. The CDR3 totals 16 residues. Germline V gene lookup returns CDR1 MNHEY and CDR2 SMNVEV (reference sequence). CDR3 protein: CASSPGEGMIADTQYF. The CDR3 bases are TGTGCCAGCAGTCCGGGAGAGGGAATGATCGCAGATACGCAGTATTTT.

The gene calls are TRBV6-5 and TRBJ1-2; D gene ambiguous. The CDR3 is 15 residues long. Trimming left V 6 bases short and J 8 bases short, with 22 bases between. Germline V gives CDR1 MNHEY, CDR2 SVGAGI. The CDR3 DNA is TGTGCCAGCAGGTCGCTAGGTGCCACTATGCGGGGCTACACCTTC. Translated: CASRSLGATMRGYTF.

The rearrangement links TRBV6-2 or TRBV6-3 to TRBJ1-1; tentatively, D is TRBD1 (6 bases). The CDR3 has 14 residues. V shed 2 bases and J shed 5 bases, with 12 bases lying between them. Germline CDR1 and CDR2: MNHEY and SVGEGT. The CDR3 spells CASSYRSGQTEAFF. The CDR3, as DNA: TGTGCCAGCAGTTACAGGTCCGGACAGACTGAAGCTTTCTTT.

This chain links TRBV2 with TRBJ1-4; 9 nucleotides match TRBD1. V gave up 7 bases and J gave up 5 bases; unmatched junction bases: 5. The V gene's germline CDR1 is SNHLY and CDR2 FYNNEI. The CDR3 sequence is 14 residues long. The CDR3 DNA sequence: TGTGCCAGCATCTCGGACAGGGGAAATGAAAAACTGTTTTTT. It encodes CASISDRGNEKLFF.

This chain uses TRBV5-1 with TRBJ1-2; possibly TRBD1 for D (5 bases). This CDR3 comprises 17 residues. V gave up 4 bases and J gave up 0 bases, with 19 bases separating them. CDR1 SGHRS and CDR2 YFSETQ come from the germline V gene. The CDR3 DNA reads as TGCGCCAGCAGCCCGGGGGACGCCGGGGGTCCTAACTATGGCTACACCTTC. This encodes CASSPGDAGGPNYGYTF.

The count of this clone is one. This chain joins TRBV27 and TRBJ2-7; a weak D match, TRBD2 (5 bases). CDR1 and CDR2 (germline): MNHEY, SMNVEV (reference sequence). The CDR3 runs to 19 residues. V lost 3 bases and J lost 2, with 26 bases in between. The CDR3 DNA sequence: TGTGCCAGCAGTTTTCGAACTGGACTCCTCAGAGTCTTAACCTACGAGCAGTACTTC. Translation: CASSFRTGLLRVLTYEQYF.

The chain is built from TRBV4-1 and TRBJ2-1, with 8 bases fitting TRBD2. V lost 4 bases, J lost 5 bases, and 7 bases stayed unmatched. This CDR3 has 15 amino acids. Germline V CDR1 and CDR2: MGHRA, YSYEKL. CDR3 amino acids: CASSLREGVDNEQFF. In nucleotides, the CDR3 is TGCGCCAGCAGCCTACGGGAGGGGGTTGACAATGAGCAGTTCTTC.

The V gene is TRBV7-3, the J gene TRBJ2-5; a possible D gene is TRBD2 (5 bases). Germline V gene sequence: CDR1 SGHTA, CDR2 FQGTGA. The CDR3 runs 14 residues. Trimming pared 5 bases from V and 2 bases from J, leaving 12 bases between. CDR3 in DNA: TGTGCCAGCAGCATAAGCGGCCCACAAGAGACCCAGTACTTC. This codes for CASSISGPQETQYF.

The chain uses TRBV30 and TRBJ2-1, with TRBD2 identical over 7 bases. The CDR3 runs 11 residues. Germline trimming cut 1 base from V and 13 bases from J; bases unmatched to any gene: 4. Germline lookup yields CDR1 GTSNPN and CDR2 SVGIG (reference sequence). The CDR3 reads CAWSGAGDQFF. DNA for the CDR3: TGTGCCTGGAGTGGGGCGGGGGATCAGTTCTTC.